Following are 28 T cell receptor beta chains from one sample sequenced in a study of OX40 agonist ivuxolimab in advanced cancers. Libraries came from the immunoSEQ multiplex PCR assay. TCRdb re-hosts the immuneACCESS table, in-frame sequences only. Its copies lack some clones; in the studies checked, an unresolved V gene accounts for under half of them, and the cause for the rest is not known. Counted in this sample were about 53,000 clones; 88% of them appeared once. In total, the top ten clones hold around 10% of the sample. The sample in question was CD4+ or CD8+ T cells sorted from blood, obtained in a trial of the OX40 agonist ivuxolimab. These receptors were obtained from an adult with an advanced solid tumor such as melanoma, head and neck, liver or kidney cancer.

This chain joins TRBV13 and TRBJ1-2; 7 nucleotides line up with TRBD1. Trimming removed 8 bases from V and 8 bases from J; junction bases left unmatched: 11. CDR1 and CDR2 (germline): PRHDT, FYEKMQ (reference sequence). The CDR3 is 13 residues long. CDR3 DNA: TGTGCCAGCGGTGGACAGGCTTTCAAAGGCTACACCTTC. Its protein product is CASGGQAFKGYTF. The complete variable domain, with remaining parts taken from reference TRBV13 and TRBJ1-2, reads AAGVIQSPRHLIKEKRETATLKCYPIPRHDTVYWYQQGPGQDPQFLISFYEKMQSDKGSIPDRFSAQQFSDYHSELNMSSLELGDSALYFCASGGQAFKGYTFGSGTRLTVV.

The V call is TRBV7-2, the J call TRBJ2-5, with 7 bases lining up with TRBD1. The germline V gene encodes CDR1 SGHTA and CDR2 FQGNSA. CDR3 length equals 15 residues. The V segment lost 5 bases and the J segment 5 bases; nucleotides outside the gene matches: 11. The CDR3 DNA follows: TGTGCCAGCAGCGCACAGGGGAATCCCCTGGAGACCCAGTACTTC. Residues: CASSAQGNPLETQYF.

This chain links TRBV7-6 with TRBJ2-7, with 14 bases that match TRBD2. The V and J ends lost 5 bases and 1 base, in that order; junction bases with no gene match: 4. Germline V CDR1 and CDR2: SGHVS, FNYEAQ. The CDR3 consists of 16 residues. The CDR3: CASSPGTSGSSYEQYF. DNA for the CDR3: TGTGCCAGCAGCCCCGGGACTAGCGGGAGTTCCTACGAGCAGTACTTC. The whole variable domain, remainder taken from reference TRBV7-6 and TRBJ2-7, is GAGVSQSPRYKVTKRGQDVALRCDPISGHVSLYWYRQALGQGPEFLTYFNYEAQQDKSGLPNDRFSAERPEGSISTLTIQRTEQRDSAMYRCASSPGTSGSSYEQYFGPGTRLTVT.

This clone has a single count. The chain couples TRBV10-3 to TRBJ2-1; 10 bases are shared with TRBD2. J lost 6 bases, V lost 6 bases, and 8 bases had no gene match. CDR3 length equals 15 residues. The germline V gene encodes CDR1 ENHRY and CDR2 SYGVKD. CDR3 region: CAIRALAGMANEQFF. The CDR3 DNA follows: TGTGCCATCAGGGCACTAGCGGGAATGGCCAATGAGCAGTTCTTC.

Only a few counts were recorded for this clone. The chain links TRBV19 to TRBJ2-7; D possibly uses TRBD1 or TRBD2 (5 bases each). With 5 bases removed from V and 1 base from J, the gap between germline ends came to 15 bases. Germline V lookup: CDR1 LNHDA, CDR2 SQIVND (reference sequence). The CDR3 runs 15 residues. This CDR3 reads CASSPIEGLSYEQYF. CDR3 bases: TGTGCCAGTAGTCCCATCGAGGGGCTGTCCTACGAGCAGTACTTC.

This sequence joins TRBV11-2 and TRBJ2-5, with D possibly TRBD2 on 5 matching bases. CDR1 SGHAT and CDR2 FQNNGV come from the germline V gene. CDR3 length: 14 residues. Trimming left V 3 bases short and J 2 bases short, with 10 bases between. CDR3 nucleotides: TGTGCCAGCAGCTTGATACTAGATCAAGAGACCCAGTACTTC. Translation: CASSLILDQETQYF.

This clone is a singleton in its sample. The chain links TRBV7-9 to TRBJ2-1; 9 bases map to TRBD2. The CDR3 is made up of 14 amino acids. Unmatched junction bases numbered 5, after V lost 4 bases and J lost 7 bases. Germline lookup yields CDR1 SEHNR and CDR2 FQNEAQ (reference sequence). For the CDR3, the DNA is TGTGCCAGCAGCTCCACTAGCGGGTGGAATGAGCAGTTCTTC. It encodes CASSSTSGWNEQFF.

This chain connects TRBV27 to TRBJ2-2; TRBD2 matches at 12 bases. This CDR3 spans 16 amino acids. Trimming removed 5 bases from V and 4 bases from J; junction bases left unmatched: 5. CDR1 and CDR2 from the germline V gene are MNHEY and SMNVEV (reference sequence). CDR3 bases: TGTGCCAGCAGTCCCCGACTAGCGGGAGTCACCGGGGAGCTGTTTTTT. Translated: CASSPRLAGVTGELFF.

This clone was seen only a few times. V usage is TRBV4-3 and J usage is TRBJ2-1; D may be TRBD2 (6 bases). The ends were cut back, 1 base at V and 7 bases at J, with 17 bases in the middle. Germline V CDR1 and CDR2: LGHNA, YSLEER. This CDR3 is built from 16 residues. The CDR3 loop reads CASSQGPFGRGNEQFF. The DNA for the CDR3 is TGCGCCAGCAGCCAAGGCCCGTTCGGGAGAGGTAATGAGCAGTTCTTC.

The chain uses TRBV28 and TRBJ2-1; 13 bases align to TRBD2. V lost 3 bases, J lost 7 bases, and 3 bases stayed unmatched. Germline V CDR1 and CDR2: MDHEN, SYDVKM. The CDR3 runs 15 residues. Here the CDR3 reads CASSFPGLAGNEQFF. As DNA, the CDR3 is TGTGCCAGCAGTTTCCCGGGACTAGCGGGAAATGAGCAGTTCTTC.

The genes are TRBV5-1 and TRBJ1-2, with 7 positions matching TRBD1. J gave up 2 bases and V 1 base, and 2 bases lay outside the gene matches. Germline values: CDR1 SGHRS, CDR2 YFSETQ. This CDR3 region has 14 residues. The CDR3 loop reads CASSLWDSNYGYTF. CDR3 coding DNA: TGCGCCAGCAGCTTGTGGGACAGCAACTATGGCTACACCTTC.

The chain links TRBV10-2 to TRBJ1-5, with 8 positions matching TRBD1. Trimming cost V 6 bases and J 5 bases; bases outside gene matches: 6. Germline V gives CDR1 WSHSY, CDR2 SAAADI. The CDR3 length is 14 residues. CDR3 sequence: CASRSGQGHQPQHF. In DNA, the CDR3 is TGCGCCAGCAGGAGCGGACAGGGCCATCAGCCCCAGCATTTT.

This clone has only a few counts. Within the sample, other DNA sequences also encode this same CDR3. V usage is TRBV9 and J usage is TRBJ2-1, with 7 bases lining up with TRBD1. V shed 0 bases and J 10 bases; nucleotides not matched to a gene: 1. The CDR3 is 12 amino acids. Germline V CDR1 and CDR2: SGDLS, YYNGEE. In DNA, the CDR3 is TGTGCCAGCAGCGTAGTAGGGGGCGAGCAGTTCTTC. As protein: CASSVVGGEQFF.

This clone was detected only once. The rearrangement uses TRBV7-9 and TRBJ2-1; 8 bases match TRBD1. This CDR3 has 15 amino acids. CDR1 and CDR2 from the germline V gene are SEHNR and FQNEAQ (reference sequence). V was clipped by 3 bases and J by 8 bases; unmatched bases: 9. For the CDR3, the DNA is TGTGCCAGCAGCTTCTTGAGACAGGGGTTGGATGAGCAGTTCTTC. It specifies CASSFLRQGLDEQFF. Looking up the rest from reference TRBV7-9 and TRBJ2-1 gives the full variable domain: DTGVSQNPRHKITKRGQNVTFRCDPISEHNRLYWYRQTLGQGPEFLTYFQNEAQLEKSRLLSDRFSAERPKGSFSTLEIQRTEQGDSAMYLCASSFLRQGLDEQFFGPGTRLTVL.

The gene calls are TRBV6-4 and TRBJ2-5, with 7 bases identical to TRBD2. The V gene end was trimmed by 6 bases and the J gene end by 2 bases; junction bases not matched to a gene: 9. Germline V lookup: CDR1 MRHNA, CDR2 SNTAGT. This CDR3 has 15 amino acids. The chain's CDR3 is CASSKSGAKQETQYF. The CDR3 coding sequence is TGTGCCAGCAGCAAAAGCGGGGCGAAACAAGAGACCCAGTACTTC.

The genes are TRBV4-3 and TRBJ2-7; 10 nucleotides agree with TRBD2. From germline, CDR1 is LGHNA and CDR2 YSLEER. J lost 1 base, V lost 4 bases, and 4 bases had no gene match. CDR3 length: 15 amino acids. The CDR3 is CASSPVAGGSYEQYF. In DNA form, the CDR3 reads TGCGCCAGCAGCCCCGTAGCGGGGGGATCCTACGAGCAGTACTTC.

The chain employs TRBV28 and TRBJ1-3; D is unclear. The V end was cut by 3 bases, the J end by 1 base, with 7 bases between. CDR3 length: 14 amino acids. Germline CDR1 is MDHEN and CDR2 is SYDVKM. CDR3 in amino acids: CASSFLVSGNTIYF. The CDR3 DNA is TGTGCCAGCAGTTTTCTAGTGTCTGGAAACACCATATATTTT.

This clone is deemed medium-sized. The chain combines TRBV20-1 with TRBJ2-1; no reliable D call. The CDR3 loop spans 10 amino acids. Germline CDR1 and CDR2: DFQATT and SNEGSKA (reference sequence). V was cut by 3 bases and J by 7 bases, with 4 bases left in between. The CDR3: CSARYNEQFF. As DNA, the CDR3 is TGCAGTGCTAGGTATAATGAGCAGTTCTTC.

This rearrangement joins TRBV19 to TRBJ1-2; weak D call: TRBD1 (6 bases). The germline gives CDR1 LNHDA, CDR2 SQIVND (reference sequence). There are 14 residues in the CDR3. V was clipped by 7 bases and J by 6 bases, with 18 bases between them. Here the CDR3 reads CASTPQTGQNGYTF. CDR3 nucleotide sequence: TGTGCCAGTACCCCGCAGACAGGACAGAATGGCTACACCTTC.

The chain joins TRBV4-1 to TRBJ2-7; D perhaps matches TRBD1 (5 bases). V was cut by 0 bases and J by 0 bases, with 6 bases left in between. This CDR3 has 14 amino acids. Germline lookup yields CDR1 MGHRA and CDR2 YSYEKL. DNA for the CDR3: TGCGCCAGCAGCCAAGAGACAGCCTCCTACGAGCAGTACGTC. It encodes CASSQETASYEQYV.

V and J are TRBV7-9 and TRBJ1-5, with D possibly matching TRBD1 (6 bases). CDR3 length: 14 residues. V was clipped by 4 bases and J by 6 bases, with 13 bases between them. Looked up from germline, CDR1 is SEHNR and CDR2 is FQNEAQ (reference sequence). DNA for the CDR3: TGTGCCAGCAGCTCGGACAGTTCGGCTCAGCCCCAGCATTTT. Protein sequence: CASSSDSSAQPQHF.

CDR3 protein: CASSLVQRNTEAFF. In DNA, the CDR3 is TGTGCCAGCAGCTTAGTACAGCGTAACACTGAAGCTTTCTTT. The V call is TRBV5-5, the J call TRBJ1-1; D gene ambiguous. The CDR3 extends over 14 amino acids. Trimming removed 2 bases at V and 2 bases at J, with 10 bases between. Per the germline V gene, CDR1 is SGHKS and CDR2 is YYEKEE (reference sequence).

V and J are TRBV12-1 and TRBJ1-1; the D call in the table, TRBD1, was not verified against the DNA. TRBV12-1 is deemed a pseudogene. The CDR3 spans 18 residues. For the CDR3, the DNA is TGTGCCAGCAGCCACTTCACACTGGGCCAGTGGATGAACACTGAAGCTTTCTTT. Protein: CASSHFTLGQWMNTEAFF.

The chain uses TRBV27 and TRBJ2-1; weak D call: TRBD2 (6 bases). The V and J ends lost 5 bases and 2 bases respectively, with 16 bases between them. The CDR3 loop spans 16 amino acids. CDR1 MNHEY and CDR2 SMNVEV come from the germline V gene (reference sequence). CDR3 coding DNA: TGTGCCAGCAGTCCCCGGGGACTTGATACCTACAATGAGCAGTTCTTC. Encoded protein: CASSPRGLDTYNEQFF.

J is TRBJ2-1 and V is TRBV7-2; D is unclear. This CDR3 comprises 12 residues. Between the trimmed V and J ends, which lost 5 bases and 9 bases, there was a span of 11 bases. Per the germline V gene, CDR1 is SGHTA and CDR2 is FQGNSA. The CDR3 sequence is CASSPFRSEQFF. The CDR3 nucleotides are TGTGCCAGCAGCCCCTTTAGATCTGAGCAGTTCTTC. Supplemented by reference TRBV7-2 and TRBJ2-1, the full variable domain reads GAGVSQSPSNKVTEKGKDVELRCDPISGHTALYWYRQSLGQGLEFLIYFQGNSAPDKSGLPSDRFSAERTGGSVSTLTIQRTQQEDSAVYLCASSPFRSEQFFGPGTRLTVL.

V gene TRBV10-3 combines with J gene TRBJ2-1; a possible D gene is TRBD1 (7 bases). V lost 4 bases to trimming and J lost 5 bases, with 18 bases between them. The germline V gene encodes CDR1 ENHRY and CDR2 SYGVKD. This CDR3 spans 16 amino acids. CDR3 DNA sequence: TGTGCCATCAGTGGTAAGGACAGGAGGGGGGACAATGAGCAGTTCTTC. Protein: CAISGKDRRGDNEQFF.

The chain links TRBV27 to TRBJ2-7, with D perhaps matching TRBD1 or TRBD2 (6 bases each). This CDR3 is built from 15 residues. The germline CDR1 and CDR2 sequences are MNHEY and SMNVEV (reference sequence). Trimming cost V 0 bases and J 2 bases, with 11 bases left between them. The CDR3 is CASSLSGGGTYEQYF. The CDR3 DNA sequence: TGTGCCAGCAGTTTATCAGGGGGAGGAACCTACGAGCAGTACTTC.

This sequence joins TRBV6-6 and TRBJ1-4; D gene ambiguous. This CDR3 is 15 amino acids long. With 5 bases removed from V and 10 bases from J, the gap between germline ends came to 20 bases. Germline values: CDR1 MNHNY, CDR2 SVGAGI (reference sequence). In DNA form, the CDR3 reads TGTGCCAGCAGTCAGGACCTACTGAGCCTAGGAAAACTGTTTTTT. It encodes CASSQDLLSLGKLFF.